The 3 T cell receptor beta chains in this list originate from one sample, sequenced in a study of blood T cell repertoires in COVID-19. The protocol was immunoSEQ multiplex PCR, while the TCRdb copy is restricted to in-frame clones and leaves out a portion. The sample has about 150,000 clones; about four fifths are singletons. Specimen: peripheral blood. The receptors originated from a woman of 80 years or more with acute or convalescent COVID-19.

This clone has only one observation. The J gene is TRBJ2-3, the V gene TRBV7-2; TRBD2 matches 13 bases. V dropped 3 bases and J dropped 4; count of bases not matched to a gene: 10. Germline CDR1 SGHTA, CDR2 FQGNSA. CDR3 length: 18 amino acids. CDR3 sequence reads: CASSLKRTSGGVADTQYF. Here the CDR3 DNA reads TGTGCCAGCAGCTTGAAGAGGACTAGCGGGGGTGTCGCAGATACGCAGTATTTT.

The genes are TRBV19 and TRBJ2-2; TRBD1 aligns across 8 bases. Germline trimming cut 9 bases from V and 6 bases from J; bases unmatched to any gene: 9. Germline assignment: CDR1 LNHDA and CDR2 SQIVND (reference sequence). CDR3 length: 14 residues. Here the CDR3 DNA reads TGTGCCAGCTCCCGGGACAGGAGGTCCGGGGAGCTGTTTTTT. This translates into CASSRDRRSGELFF. The full variable domain, with the rest looked up from reference TRBV19 and TRBJ2-2, is DGGITQSPKYLFRKEGQNVTLSCEQNLNHDAMYWYRQDPGQGLRLIYYSQIVNDFQKGDIAEGYSVSREKKESFPLTVTSAQKNPTAFYLCASSRDRRSGELFFGEGSRLTVL.

CDR3 coding DNA: TGTGCCAGCAGCTTTGGGCAGTTCTCTGGAAACACCATATATTTT. This translates into CASSFGQFSGNTIYF. V and J are TRBV7-6 and TRBJ1-3; D unclear. The CDR3 runs 15 residues. Germline loops: CDR1 SGHVS, CDR2 FNYEAQ. With 3 bases removed from V and 0 bases from J, the gap between germline ends came to 9 bases. Supplemented by reference TRBV7-6 and TRBJ1-3, the full variable domain reads GAGVSQSPRYKVTKRGQDVALRCDPISGHVSLYWYRQALGQGPEFLTYFNYEAQQDKSGLPNDRFSAERPEGSISTLTIQRTEQRDSAMYRCASSFGQFSGNTIYFGEGSWLTVV.